This entry features one T cell receptor (beta chain) sequence. Germline V gene sequence: CDR1 SEHNR, CDR2 FQNEAQ (reference sequence). V lost 4 bases and J lost 5, with 9 bases in between. CDR3 size: 13 residues. Profiling relied on immunoSEQ multiplex PCR, and the TCRdb table lists in-frame clones only, not all of them. Among tens of thousands of clones, approximately 94% were seen once, and the ten largest hold approximately 0.35%. This entry is derived from a study of T cell changes during pregnancy in multiple sclerosis. V and J are TRBV7-9 and TRBJ1-5; tentative D call: TRBD1 (5 bases). This receptor was taken from a female donor with multiple sclerosis, enrolled in a pregnancy study. The input for sequencing was CD4+ T cells from peripheral blood mononuclear cells, taken after pregnancy. CDR3 protein: CASSSWGDQPQHF. The CDR3 DNA follows: TGTGCCAGCAGCTCCTGGGGGGATCAGCCCCAGCATTTT.